This T cell receptor (beta chain) was obtained from a study of cytomegalovirus exposure and HLA in healthy donors. The CDR3 runs to 14 residues. The ends were cut back, 3 bases at V and 4 bases at J, with 7 bases in the middle. CDR1 and CDR2 (germline): SGHNT, YENEEA. PCR primers comprised 60 Vbeta and 13 Jbeta primers. The assay was immunoSEQ multiplex PCR, and TCRdb's table has in-frame clones only and misses some. This sample contains roughly 120,000 clones. This clonotype originated in a man between 35 and 55 years old in good health and CMV-seronegative. Sequencing was performed on PBMCs. The rearrangement joins TRBV11-3 to TRBJ2-6; perhaps TRBD1 as D (5 bases). CDR3 bases: TGTGCCAGCAGCTTTGGGGCCGGGGCCAACGTCCTGACTTTC. Protein product: CASSFGAGANVLTF.